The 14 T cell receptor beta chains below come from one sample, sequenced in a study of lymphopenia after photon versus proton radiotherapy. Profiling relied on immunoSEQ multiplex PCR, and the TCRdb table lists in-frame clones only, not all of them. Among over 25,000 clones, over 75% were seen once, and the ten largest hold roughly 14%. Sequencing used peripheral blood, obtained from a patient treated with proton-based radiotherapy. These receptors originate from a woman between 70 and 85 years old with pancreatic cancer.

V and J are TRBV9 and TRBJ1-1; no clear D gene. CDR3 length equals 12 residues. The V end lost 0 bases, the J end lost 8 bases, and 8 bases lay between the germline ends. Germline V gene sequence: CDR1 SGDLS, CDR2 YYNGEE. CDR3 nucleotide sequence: TGTGCCAGCAGCGTAGTACCGGGCGAAGCTTTCTTT. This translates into CASSVVPGEAFF. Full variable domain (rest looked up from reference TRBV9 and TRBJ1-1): DSGVTQTPKHLITATGQRVTLRCSPRSGDLSVYWYQQSLDQGLQFLIQYYNGEERAKGNILERFSAQQFPDLHSELNLSSLELGDSALYFCASSVVPGEAFFGQGTRLTVV.

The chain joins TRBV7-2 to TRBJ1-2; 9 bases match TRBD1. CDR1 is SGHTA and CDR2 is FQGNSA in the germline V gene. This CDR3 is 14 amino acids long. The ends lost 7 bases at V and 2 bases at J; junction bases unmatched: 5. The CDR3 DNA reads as TGTGCCAGCAAGAGGACAGGGGTGAACTATGGCTACACCTTC. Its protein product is CASKRTGVNYGYTF.

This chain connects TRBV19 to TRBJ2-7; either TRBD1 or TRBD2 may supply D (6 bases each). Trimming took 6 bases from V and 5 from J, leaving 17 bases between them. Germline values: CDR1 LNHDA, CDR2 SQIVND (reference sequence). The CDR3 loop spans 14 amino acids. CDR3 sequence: CASSRGLLLDEQYF. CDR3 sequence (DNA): TGTGCCAGTAGCAGGGGACTTTTGCTCGACGAGCAGTACTTC.

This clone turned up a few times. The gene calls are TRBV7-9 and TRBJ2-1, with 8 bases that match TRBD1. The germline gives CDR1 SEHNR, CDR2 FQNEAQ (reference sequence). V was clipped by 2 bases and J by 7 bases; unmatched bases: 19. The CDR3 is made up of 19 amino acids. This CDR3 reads CASSLLLGTAGTGRNEQFF. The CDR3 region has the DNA TGTGCCAGCAGCTTATTGCTCGGAACCGCCGGGACAGGCCGAAATGAGCAGTTCTTC.

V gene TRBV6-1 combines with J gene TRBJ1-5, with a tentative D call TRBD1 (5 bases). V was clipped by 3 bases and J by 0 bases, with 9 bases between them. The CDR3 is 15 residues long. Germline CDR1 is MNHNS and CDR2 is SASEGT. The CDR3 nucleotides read TGTGCCAGCAGTGAGCGACAGTATAGCAATCAGCCCCAGCATTTT. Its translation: CASSERQYSNQPQHF.

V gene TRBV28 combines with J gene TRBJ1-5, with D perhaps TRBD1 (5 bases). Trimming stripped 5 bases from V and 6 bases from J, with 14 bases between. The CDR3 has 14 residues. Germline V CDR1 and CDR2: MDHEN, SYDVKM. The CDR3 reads CASSNGGGGQPQHF. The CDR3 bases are TGTGCCAGCAGTAATGGGGGTGGTGGTCAGCCCCAGCATTTT.

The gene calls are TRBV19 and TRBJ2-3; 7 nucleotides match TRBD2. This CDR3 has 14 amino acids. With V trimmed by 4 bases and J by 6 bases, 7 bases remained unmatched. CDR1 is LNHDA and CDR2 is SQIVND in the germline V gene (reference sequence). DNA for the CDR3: TGTGCCAGTAGTACCGGGACTAATTCGGATACGCAGTATTTT. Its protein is CASSTGTNSDTQYF.

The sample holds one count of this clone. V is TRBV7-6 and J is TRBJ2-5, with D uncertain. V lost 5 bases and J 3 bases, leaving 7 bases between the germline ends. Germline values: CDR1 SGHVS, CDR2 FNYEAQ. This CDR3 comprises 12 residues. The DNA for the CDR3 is TGTGCCAGCAGCCCCGCGGAAGAGACCCAGTACTTC. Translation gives CASSPAEETQYF.

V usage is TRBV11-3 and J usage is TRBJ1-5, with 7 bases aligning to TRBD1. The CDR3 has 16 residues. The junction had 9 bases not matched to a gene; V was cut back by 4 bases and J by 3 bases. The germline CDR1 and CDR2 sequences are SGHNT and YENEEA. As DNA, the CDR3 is TGTGCCAGCAGCTCCAGACCGGGACAGTTCAATCAGCCCCAGCATTTT. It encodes CASSSRPGQFNQPQHF.

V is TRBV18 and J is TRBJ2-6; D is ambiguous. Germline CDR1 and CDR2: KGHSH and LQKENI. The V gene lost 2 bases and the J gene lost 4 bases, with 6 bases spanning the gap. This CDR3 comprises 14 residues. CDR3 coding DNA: TGTGCCAGCTCACCAGGGGTCGGGGCCAACGTCCTGACTTTC. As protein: CASSPGVGANVLTF.

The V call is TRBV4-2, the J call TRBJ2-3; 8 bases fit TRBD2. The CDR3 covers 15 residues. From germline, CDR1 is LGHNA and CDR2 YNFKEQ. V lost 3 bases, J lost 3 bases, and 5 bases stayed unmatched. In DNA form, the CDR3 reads TGTGCCAGCAGCCAGAGTCAGCGGGAGACAGATACGCAGTATTTT. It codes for CASSQSQRETDTQYF.

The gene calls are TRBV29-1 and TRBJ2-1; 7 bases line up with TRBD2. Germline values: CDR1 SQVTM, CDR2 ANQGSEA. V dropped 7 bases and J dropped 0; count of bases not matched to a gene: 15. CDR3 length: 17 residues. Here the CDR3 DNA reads TGCAGCGCGCCCCCCTCACTAGCGTTGAGCTCCTACAATGAGCAGTTCTTC. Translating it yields CSAPPSLALSSYNEQFF.

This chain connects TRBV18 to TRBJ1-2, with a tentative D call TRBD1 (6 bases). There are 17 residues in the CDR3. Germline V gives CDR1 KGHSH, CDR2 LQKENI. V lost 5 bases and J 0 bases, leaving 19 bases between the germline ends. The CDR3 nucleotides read TGTGCCAGCTCATCGACTGGTCTTCAGGGGACTAACTATGGCTACACCTTC. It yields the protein CASSSTGLQGTNYGYTF.

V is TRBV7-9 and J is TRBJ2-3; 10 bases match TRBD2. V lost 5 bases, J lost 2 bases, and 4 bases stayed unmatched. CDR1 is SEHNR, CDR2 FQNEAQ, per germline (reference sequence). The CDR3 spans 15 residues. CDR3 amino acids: CASSQGTSDTDTQYF. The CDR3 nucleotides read TGTGCCAGCAGCCAGGGGACTAGCGACACAGATACGCAGTATTTT.